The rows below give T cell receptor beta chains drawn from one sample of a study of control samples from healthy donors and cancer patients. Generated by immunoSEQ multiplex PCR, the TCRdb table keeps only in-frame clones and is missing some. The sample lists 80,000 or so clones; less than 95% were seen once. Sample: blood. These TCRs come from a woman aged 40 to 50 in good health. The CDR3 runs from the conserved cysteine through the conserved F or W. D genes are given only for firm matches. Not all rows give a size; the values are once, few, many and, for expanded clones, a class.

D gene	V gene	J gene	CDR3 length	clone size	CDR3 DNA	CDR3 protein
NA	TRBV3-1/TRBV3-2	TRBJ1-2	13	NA	TGTGCCAGCAGTATAACGGAGAACTATGGCTACACCTTC	CASSITENYGYTF
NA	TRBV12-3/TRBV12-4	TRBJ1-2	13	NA	TGTGCCAGCAGTTCGGCGGCTTACTATGGCTACACCTTC	CASSSAAYYGYTF
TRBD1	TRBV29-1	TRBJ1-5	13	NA	TGCAGCGTTTCCCAGGGGGCGGCACAGCCCCAGCATTTT	CSVSQGAAQPQHF
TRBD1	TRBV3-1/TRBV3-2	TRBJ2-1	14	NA	TGTGCCAGCAGCCAAAATACAGGGGGTGATGAGCAGTTCTTC	CASSQNTGGDEQFF
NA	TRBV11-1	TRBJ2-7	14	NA	TGTGCCAGCAGCGGCAGGCGAACCTCCTACGAGCAGTACTTC	CASSGRRTSYEQYF
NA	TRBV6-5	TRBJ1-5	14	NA	TGTGCCAGTTCCTCTGTCGTGGGGAATCAGCCCCAGCATTTT	CASSSVVGNQPQHF
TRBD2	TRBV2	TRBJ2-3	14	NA	TGTGCCAGCAGTGAGGGCGGGGGGGTTGATACGCAGTATTTT	CASSEGGGVDTQYF
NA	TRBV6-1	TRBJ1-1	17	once	TGTGCCAGCAGTGACGCGTGGGGGATCGGGGCGAACACTGAAGCTTTCTTT	CASSDAWGIGANTEAFF
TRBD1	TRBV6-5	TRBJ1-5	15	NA	TGTGCCAGCAGCCTCCGGGACAGGGGTCATCAGCCCCAGCATTTT	CASSLRDRGHQPQHF
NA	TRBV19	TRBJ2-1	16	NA	TGTGCCAGTAGTATAAAACGCAGCGGCGGCTACAATGAGCAGTTCTTC	CASSIKRSGGYNEQFF
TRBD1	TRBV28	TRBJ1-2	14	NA	TGTGCCACCCAACAGGGGGGGTTGGTATGGGGCTACACCTTC	CATQQGGLVWGYTF
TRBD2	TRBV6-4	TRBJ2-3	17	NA	TGTGCCAGCAGTGGAACTAGCGGGGGGGCCGCTGGAGATACGCAGTATTTT	CASSGTSGGAAGDTQYF
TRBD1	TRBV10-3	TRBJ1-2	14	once	TGTGCCATCAGTCAGGGGGCGCTCCCTTATGGCTACACCTTC	CAISQGALPYGYTF
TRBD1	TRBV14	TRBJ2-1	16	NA	TGTGCCAGCAGCCAGGCGGGACAGGGCTTAAAGAATGAGCAGTTCTTC	CASSQAGQGLKNEQFF
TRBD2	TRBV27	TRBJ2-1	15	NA	TGTGCCAGCAGTTCACCGGGACTAGCAAACAATGAGCAGTTCTTC	CASSSPGLANNEQFF
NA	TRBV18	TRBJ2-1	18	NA	TGTGCCAGCTCACCAACCACAGGGGGACTAGGATCAATTCATGAGCAGTTCTTC	CASSPTTGGLGSIHEQFF
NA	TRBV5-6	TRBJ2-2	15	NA	TGTGCCAGCAGCTTTGGAGGGTCCAACACCGGGGAGCTGTTTTTT	CASSFGGSNTGELFF
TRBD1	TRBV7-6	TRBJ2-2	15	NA	TGTGCCAGCAGGCCGGGACAGGGGGGAGCCGGGGAGCTGTTTTTT	CASRPGQGGAGELFF
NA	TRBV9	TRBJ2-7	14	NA	TGTGCCAGCAGCGCAGGACCGGAACATGGCGAGCAGTACTTC	CASSAGPEHGEQYF
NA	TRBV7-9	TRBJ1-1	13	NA	TGTGCCAGCAGCTCTGTCCGGGGCGCTGAAGCTTTCTTT	CASSSVRGAEAFF
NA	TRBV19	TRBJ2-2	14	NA	TGTGCCAGTAGTGGGGTCCTCCTTAACGGGGAGCTGTTTTTT	CASSGVLLNGELFF
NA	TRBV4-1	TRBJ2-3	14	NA	TGCGCCAGCAGCCAGGGTTTCAGGGCAGATACGCAGTATTTT	CASSQGFRADTQYF
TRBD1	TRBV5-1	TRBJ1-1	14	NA	TGCGCCAGCAGCGGGGGGACAGCGAACACTGAAGCTTTCTTT	CASSGGTANTEAFF
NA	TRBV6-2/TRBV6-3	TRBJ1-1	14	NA	TGTGCCAGCAGTTACTCTCCAGGGGACACTGAAGCTTTCTTT	CASSYSPGDTEAFF
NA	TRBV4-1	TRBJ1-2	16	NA	TGCGCCAGCAGCCAAGGAGTGGACATGGGTTACTATGGCTACACCTTC	CASSQGVDMGYYGYTF
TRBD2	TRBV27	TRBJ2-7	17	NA	TGTGCCAGCAGTTCCGGGACTAGCGGGAGTAGGACCTACGAGCAGTACTTC	CASSSGTSGSRTYEQYF
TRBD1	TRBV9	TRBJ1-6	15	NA	TGTGCCAGCAGCGTAGCCGGGACAGAAATATCACCCCTCCACTTT	CASSVAGTEISPLHF
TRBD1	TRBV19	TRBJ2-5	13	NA	TGTGCCAGTAGCCCTACAGGGGCGGAGACCCAGTACTTC	CASSPTGAETQYF
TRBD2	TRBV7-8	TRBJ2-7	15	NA	TGTGCCAGCAGCGAATTCACTAGCGGAGGGGGCGAGCAGTACTTC	CASSEFTSGGGEQYF
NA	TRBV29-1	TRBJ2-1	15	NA	TGCAGCGTTGAAAGGGACCGGAGCTCCTACAATGAGCAGTTCTTC	CSVERDRSSYNEQFF
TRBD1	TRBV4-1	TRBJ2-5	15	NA	TGCGCCAGCAGCCGCATACAGGGGGCAGGGGAGACCCAGTACTTC	CASSRIQGAGETQYF
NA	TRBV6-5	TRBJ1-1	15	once	TGTGCCAGCAGTTACTCGCCCGGGGGGAACACTGAAGCTTTCTTT	CASSYSPGGNTEAFF
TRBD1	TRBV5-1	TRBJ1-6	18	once	TGCGCCAGCAGCATAACAGGGGGCCAGAGCTCCTATAATTCACCCCTCCACTTT	CASSITGGQSSYNSPLHF
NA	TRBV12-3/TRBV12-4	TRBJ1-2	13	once	TGTGCCAGCAGTTGGACCTCACCAGCGGGCTACACCTTC	CASSWTSPAGYTF
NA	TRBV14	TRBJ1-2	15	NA	TGTGCCAGCAGCCAAAGTGGGAGAGCTAACTATGGCTACACCTTC	CASSQSGRANYGYTF
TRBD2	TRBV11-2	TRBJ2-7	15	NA	TGTGCCAGCAGCTTACTAGCGGGCCGAATTTACGAGCAGTACTTC	CASSLLAGRIYEQYF
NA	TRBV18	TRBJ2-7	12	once	TGTGCCAGCTCACCACAACAAGTCGAGCAGTACTTC	CASSPQQVEQYF
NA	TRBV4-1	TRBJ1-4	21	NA	TGCGCCAGCAGCCAAGGGGGCGCAGGGTATTTCTCGTGGCCAACTAATGAAAAACTGTTTTTT	CASSQGGAGYFSWPTNEKLFF
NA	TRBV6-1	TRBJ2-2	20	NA	TGTGCCAGCAGTGCTACAACCGGGACCTCTCAAGGTTCTACGTCAGGGGAGCTGTTTTTT	CASSATTGTSQGSTSGELFF
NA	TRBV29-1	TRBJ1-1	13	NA	TGCAGCGTTGAGGGGGGCGCGCGGACTGAAGCTTTCTTT	CSVEGGARTEAFF
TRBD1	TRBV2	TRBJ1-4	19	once	TGTGCCAGCAGCGCTTCCCAATCCCAGGGGGCTTCCACAGGTGAAAAACTGTTTTTT	CASSASQSQGASTGEKLFF
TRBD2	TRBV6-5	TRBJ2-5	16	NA	TGTGCCAGCAGTTACTCCCCTAGCGGGAGGGGAGAGACCCAGTACTTC	CASSYSPSGRGETQYF
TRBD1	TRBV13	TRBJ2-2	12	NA	TGTGCCACTTGGACAGGGACCGGGGAGCTGTTTTTT	CATWTGTGELFF
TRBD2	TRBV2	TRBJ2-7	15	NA	TGTGCCAGCAGTGTTGGACTAGCGGCCTCCTACGAGCAGTACTTC	CASSVGLAASYEQYF
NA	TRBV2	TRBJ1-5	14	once	TGTGCCAGCAGTGAAATGACTAGCAATCAGCCCCAGCATTTT	CASSEMTSNQPQHF
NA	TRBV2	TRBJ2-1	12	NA	TGTGCCAGCAGTCGGAACTACAATGAGCAGTTCTTC	CASSRNYNEQFF
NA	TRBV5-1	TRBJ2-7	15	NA	TGCGCCAGCAGCTTGGATACGGGTCGAGGGAACGAGCAGTACTTC	CASSLDTGRGNEQYF